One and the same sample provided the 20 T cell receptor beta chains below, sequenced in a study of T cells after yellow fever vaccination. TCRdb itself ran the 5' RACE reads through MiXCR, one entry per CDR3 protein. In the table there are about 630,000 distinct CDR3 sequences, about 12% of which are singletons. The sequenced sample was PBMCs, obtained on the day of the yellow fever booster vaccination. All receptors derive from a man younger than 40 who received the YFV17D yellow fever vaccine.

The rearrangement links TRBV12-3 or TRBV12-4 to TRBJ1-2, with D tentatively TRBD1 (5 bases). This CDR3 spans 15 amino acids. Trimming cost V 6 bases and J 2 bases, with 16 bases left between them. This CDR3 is CASRQGGAVNYGYTF. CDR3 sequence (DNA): TGTGCCAGCAGGCAGGGAGGGGCGGTGAACTATGGCTACACCTTC.

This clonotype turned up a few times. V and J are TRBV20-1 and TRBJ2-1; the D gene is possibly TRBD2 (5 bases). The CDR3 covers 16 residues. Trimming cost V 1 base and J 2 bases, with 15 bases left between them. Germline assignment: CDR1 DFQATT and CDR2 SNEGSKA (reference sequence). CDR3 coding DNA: TGCAGTGCTAGAGGGAGACGAGGGCAAACCTACAATGAGCAGTTCTTC. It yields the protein CSARGRRGQTYNEQFF.

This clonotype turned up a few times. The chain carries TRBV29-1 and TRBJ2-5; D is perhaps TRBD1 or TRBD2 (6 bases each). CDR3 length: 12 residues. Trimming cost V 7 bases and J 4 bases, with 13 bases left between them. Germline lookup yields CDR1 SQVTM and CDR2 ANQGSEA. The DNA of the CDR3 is TGCAGCGGGGGGCAGGGAGGAGAGACCCAGTACTTC. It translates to CSGGQGGETQYF.

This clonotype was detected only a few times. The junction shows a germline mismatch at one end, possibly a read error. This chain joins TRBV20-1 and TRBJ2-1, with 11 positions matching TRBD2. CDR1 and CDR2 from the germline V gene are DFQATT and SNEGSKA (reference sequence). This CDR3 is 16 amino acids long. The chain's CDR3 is CCARELLAGDYNEQFF. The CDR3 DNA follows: TGCTGTGCTAGAGAACTACTAGCGGGAGACTACAATGAGCAGTTCTTC.

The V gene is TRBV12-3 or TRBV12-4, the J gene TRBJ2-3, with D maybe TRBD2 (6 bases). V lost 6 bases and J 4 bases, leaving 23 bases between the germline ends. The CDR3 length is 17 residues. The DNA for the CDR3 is TGTGCCAGCAGCCTAGGCCATAGCGGAGGGTGGGCAGATACGCAGTATTTT. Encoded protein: CASSLGHSGGWADTQYF.

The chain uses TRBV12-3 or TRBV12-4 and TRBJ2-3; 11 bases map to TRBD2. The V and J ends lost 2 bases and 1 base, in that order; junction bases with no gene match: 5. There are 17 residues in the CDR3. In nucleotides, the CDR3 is TGTGCCAGCAGTTTACTAGCGGGAGGCGGGGGCACAGATACGCAGTATTTT. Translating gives CASSLLAGGGGTDTQYF.

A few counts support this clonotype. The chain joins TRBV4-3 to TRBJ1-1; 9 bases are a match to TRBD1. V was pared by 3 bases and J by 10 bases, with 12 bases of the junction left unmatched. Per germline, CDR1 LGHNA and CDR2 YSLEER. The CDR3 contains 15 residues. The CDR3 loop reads CASSQARDRVSSAFF. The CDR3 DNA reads TGCGCCAGCAGCCAGGCCCGGGACAGGGTGTCGTCAGCTTTCTTT.

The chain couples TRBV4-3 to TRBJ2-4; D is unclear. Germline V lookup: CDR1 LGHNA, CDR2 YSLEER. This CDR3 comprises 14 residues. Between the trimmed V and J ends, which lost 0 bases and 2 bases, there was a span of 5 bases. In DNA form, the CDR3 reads TGCGCCAGCAGCCAAGAGGGGTCCAAAAACATTCAGTACTTC. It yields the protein CASSQEGSKNIQYF.

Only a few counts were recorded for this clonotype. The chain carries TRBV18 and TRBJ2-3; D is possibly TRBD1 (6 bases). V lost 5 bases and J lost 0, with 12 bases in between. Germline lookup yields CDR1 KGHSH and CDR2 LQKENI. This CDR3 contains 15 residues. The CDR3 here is CASSEGHDSTDTQYF. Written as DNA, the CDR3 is TGTGCCAGCTCAGAGGGACATGACAGCACAGATACGCAGTATTTT. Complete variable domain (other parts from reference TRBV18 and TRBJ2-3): NAGVMQNPRHLVRRRGQEARLRCSPMKGHSHVYWYRQLPEEGLKFMVYLQKENIIDESGMPKERFSAEFPKEGPSILRIQQVVRGDSAAYFCASSEGHDSTDTQYFGPGTRLTVL.

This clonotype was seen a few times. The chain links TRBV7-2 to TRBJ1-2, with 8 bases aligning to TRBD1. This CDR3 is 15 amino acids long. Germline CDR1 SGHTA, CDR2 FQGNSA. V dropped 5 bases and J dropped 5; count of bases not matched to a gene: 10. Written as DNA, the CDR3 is TGTGCCAGCAGCCCCCGGGGGGGGACAGGATATGGCTACACCTTC. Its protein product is CASSPRGGTGYGYTF.

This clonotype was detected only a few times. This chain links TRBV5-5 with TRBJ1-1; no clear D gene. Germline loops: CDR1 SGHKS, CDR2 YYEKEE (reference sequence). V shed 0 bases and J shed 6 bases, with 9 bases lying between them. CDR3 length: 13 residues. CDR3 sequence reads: CASSLGNMPEAFF. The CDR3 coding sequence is TGTGCCAGCAGCTTGGGCAACATGCCTGAAGCTTTCTTT.

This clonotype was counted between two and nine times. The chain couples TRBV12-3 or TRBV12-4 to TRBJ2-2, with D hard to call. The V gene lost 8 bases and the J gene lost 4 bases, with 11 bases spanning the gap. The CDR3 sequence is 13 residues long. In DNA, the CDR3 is TGTGCCAGCGCGGTAAAGGGCACCGGGGAGCTGTTTTTT. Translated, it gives CASAVKGTGELFF.

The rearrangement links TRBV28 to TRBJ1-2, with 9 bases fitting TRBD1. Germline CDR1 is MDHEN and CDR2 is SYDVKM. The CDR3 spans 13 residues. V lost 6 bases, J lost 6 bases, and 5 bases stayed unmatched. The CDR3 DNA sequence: TGTGCCAGCAGATTGACAGGGGGGCATGGCTACACCTTC. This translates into CASRLTGGHGYTF.

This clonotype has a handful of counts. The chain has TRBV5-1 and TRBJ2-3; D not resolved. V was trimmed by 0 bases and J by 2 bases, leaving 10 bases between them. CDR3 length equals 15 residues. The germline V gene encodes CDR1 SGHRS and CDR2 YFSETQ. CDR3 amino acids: CASSLALDNTDTQYF. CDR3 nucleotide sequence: TGCGCCAGCAGCTTGGCCCTTGACAACACAGATACGCAGTATTTT.

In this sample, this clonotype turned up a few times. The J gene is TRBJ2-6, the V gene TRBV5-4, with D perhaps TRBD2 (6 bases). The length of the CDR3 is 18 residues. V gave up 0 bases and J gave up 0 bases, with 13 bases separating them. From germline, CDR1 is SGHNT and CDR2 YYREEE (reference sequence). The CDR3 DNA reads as TGTGCCAGCAGCTTGGCTAGCGTGTCCGTCTCTGGGGCCAACGTCCTGACTTTC. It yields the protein CASSLASVSVSGANVLTF.

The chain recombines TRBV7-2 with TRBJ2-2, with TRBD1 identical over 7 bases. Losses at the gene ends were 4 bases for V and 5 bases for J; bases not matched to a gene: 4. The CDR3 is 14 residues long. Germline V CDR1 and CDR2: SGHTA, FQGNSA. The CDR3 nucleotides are TGTGCCAGCAGCTCCCTGACAGGGACCGGGGAGCTGTTTTTT. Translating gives CASSSLTGTGELFF. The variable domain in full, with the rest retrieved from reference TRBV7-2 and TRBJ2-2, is GAGVSQSPSNKVTEKGKDVELRCDPISGHTALYWYRQSLGQGLEFLIYFQGNSAPDKSGLPSDRFSAERTGGSVSTLTIQRTQQEDSAVYLCASSSLTGTGELFFGEGSRLTVL.

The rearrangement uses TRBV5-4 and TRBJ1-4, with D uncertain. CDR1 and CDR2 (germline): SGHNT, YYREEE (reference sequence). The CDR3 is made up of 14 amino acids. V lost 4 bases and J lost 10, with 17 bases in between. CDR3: CASSPDGRDRKLFF. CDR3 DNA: TGTGCCAGCAGCCCCGATGGGCGGGATAGAAAACTGTTTTTT.

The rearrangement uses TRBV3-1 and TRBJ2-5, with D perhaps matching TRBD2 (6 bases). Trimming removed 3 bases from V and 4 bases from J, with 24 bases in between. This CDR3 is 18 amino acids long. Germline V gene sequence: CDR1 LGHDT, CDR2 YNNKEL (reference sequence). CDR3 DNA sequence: TGTGCCAGCAGCCACTCGTGGGGCGGACCGGGAGTACGAGAGACCCAGTACTTC. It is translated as CASSHSWGGPGVRETQYF.

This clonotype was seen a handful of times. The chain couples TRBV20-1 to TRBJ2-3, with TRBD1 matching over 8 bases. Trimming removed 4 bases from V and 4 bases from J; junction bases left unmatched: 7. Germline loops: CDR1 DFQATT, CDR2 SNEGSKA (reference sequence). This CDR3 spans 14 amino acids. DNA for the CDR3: TGCAGTGCTAAAGGACAGGGAGCGGCAGATACGCAGTATTTT. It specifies CSAKGQGAADTQYF.

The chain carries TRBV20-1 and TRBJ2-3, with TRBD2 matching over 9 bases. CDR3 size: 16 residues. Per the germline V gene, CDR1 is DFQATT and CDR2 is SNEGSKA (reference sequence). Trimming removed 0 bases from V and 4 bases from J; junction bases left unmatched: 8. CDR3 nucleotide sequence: TGCAGTGCTAGAGACCCCGCTAGCGGGATCGCAGATACGCAGTATTTT. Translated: CSARDPASGIADTQYF.